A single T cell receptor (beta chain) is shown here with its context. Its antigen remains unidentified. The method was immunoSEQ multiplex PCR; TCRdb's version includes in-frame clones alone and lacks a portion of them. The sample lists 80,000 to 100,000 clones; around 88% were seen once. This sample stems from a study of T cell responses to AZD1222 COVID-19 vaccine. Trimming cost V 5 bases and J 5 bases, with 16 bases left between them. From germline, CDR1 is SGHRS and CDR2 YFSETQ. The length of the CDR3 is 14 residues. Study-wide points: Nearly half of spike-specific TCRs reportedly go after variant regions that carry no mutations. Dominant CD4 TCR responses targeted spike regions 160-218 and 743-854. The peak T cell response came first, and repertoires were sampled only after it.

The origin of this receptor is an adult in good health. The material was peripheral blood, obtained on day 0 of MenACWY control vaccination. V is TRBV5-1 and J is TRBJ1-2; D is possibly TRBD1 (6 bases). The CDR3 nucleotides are TGCGCCAGCAGGCTAATCGAACAGGGTTATGGCTACACCTTC. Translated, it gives CASRLIEQGYGYTF.